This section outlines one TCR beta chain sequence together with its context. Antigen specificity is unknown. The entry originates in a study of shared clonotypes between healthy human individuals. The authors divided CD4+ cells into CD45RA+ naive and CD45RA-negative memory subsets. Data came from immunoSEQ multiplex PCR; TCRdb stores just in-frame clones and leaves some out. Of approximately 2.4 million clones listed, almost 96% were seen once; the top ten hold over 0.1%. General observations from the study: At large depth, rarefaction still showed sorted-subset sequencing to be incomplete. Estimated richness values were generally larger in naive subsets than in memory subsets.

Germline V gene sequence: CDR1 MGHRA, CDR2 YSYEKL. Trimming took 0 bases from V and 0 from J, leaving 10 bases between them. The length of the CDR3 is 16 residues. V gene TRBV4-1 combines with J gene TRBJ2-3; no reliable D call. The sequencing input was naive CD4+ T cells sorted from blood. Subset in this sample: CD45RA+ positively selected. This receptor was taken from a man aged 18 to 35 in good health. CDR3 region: CASSQDTGRSTDTQYF. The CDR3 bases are TGCGCCAGCAGCCAAGATACGGGCAGGAGCACAGATACGCAGTATTTT.